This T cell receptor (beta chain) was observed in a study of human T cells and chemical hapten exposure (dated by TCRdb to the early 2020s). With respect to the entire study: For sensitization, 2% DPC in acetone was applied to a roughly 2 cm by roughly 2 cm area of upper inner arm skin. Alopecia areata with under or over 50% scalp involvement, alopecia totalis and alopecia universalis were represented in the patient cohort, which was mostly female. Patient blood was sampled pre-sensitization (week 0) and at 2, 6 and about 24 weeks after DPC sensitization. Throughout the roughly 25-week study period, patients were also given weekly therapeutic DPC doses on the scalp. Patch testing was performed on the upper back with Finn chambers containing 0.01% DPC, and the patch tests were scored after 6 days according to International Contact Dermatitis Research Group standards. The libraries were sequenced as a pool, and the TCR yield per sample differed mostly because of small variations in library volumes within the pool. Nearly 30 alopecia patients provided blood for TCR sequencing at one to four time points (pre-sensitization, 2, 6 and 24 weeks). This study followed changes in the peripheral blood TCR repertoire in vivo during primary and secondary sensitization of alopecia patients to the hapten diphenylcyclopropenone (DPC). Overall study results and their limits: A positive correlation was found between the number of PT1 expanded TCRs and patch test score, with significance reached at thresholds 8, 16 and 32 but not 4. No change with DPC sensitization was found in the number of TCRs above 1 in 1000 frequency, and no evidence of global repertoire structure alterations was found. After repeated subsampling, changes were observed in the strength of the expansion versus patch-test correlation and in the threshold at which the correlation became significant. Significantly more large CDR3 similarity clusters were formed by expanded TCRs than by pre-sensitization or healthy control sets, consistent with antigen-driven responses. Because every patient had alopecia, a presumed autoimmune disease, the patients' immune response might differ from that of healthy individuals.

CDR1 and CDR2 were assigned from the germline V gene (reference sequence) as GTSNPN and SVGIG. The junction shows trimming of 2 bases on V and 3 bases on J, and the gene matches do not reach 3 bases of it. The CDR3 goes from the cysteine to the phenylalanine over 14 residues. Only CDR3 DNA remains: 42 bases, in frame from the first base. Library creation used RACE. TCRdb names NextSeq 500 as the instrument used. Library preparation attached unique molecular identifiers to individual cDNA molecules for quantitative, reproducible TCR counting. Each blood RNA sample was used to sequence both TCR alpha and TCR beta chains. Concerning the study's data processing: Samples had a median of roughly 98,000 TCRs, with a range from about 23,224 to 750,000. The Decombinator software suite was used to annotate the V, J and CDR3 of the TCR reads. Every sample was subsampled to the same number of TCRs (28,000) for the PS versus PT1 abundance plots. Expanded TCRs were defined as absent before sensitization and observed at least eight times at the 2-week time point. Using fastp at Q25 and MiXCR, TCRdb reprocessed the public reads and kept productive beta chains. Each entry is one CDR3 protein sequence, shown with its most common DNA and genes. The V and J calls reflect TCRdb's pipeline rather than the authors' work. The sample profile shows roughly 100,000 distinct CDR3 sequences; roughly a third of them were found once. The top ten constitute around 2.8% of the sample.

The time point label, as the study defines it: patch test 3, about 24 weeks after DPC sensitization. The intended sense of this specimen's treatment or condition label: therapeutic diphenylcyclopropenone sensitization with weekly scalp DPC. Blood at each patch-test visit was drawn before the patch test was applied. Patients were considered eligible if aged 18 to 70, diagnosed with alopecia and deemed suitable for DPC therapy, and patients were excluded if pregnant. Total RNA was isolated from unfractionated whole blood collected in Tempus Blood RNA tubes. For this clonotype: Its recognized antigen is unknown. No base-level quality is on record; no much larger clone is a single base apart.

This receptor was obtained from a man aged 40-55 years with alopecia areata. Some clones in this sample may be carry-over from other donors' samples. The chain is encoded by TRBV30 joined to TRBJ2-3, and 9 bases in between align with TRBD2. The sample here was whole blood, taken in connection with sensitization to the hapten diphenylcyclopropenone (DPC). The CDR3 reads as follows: CAWSPGLATDTQYF. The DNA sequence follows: TGTGCCTGGAGTCCGGGACTAGCTACAGATACGCAGTATTTT.